This T cell receptor (beta chain) was captured in a study of blood T cell repertoires in COVID-19 (TCRdb year 2020). For the study in its entirety: Collaborator samples came from the United States, Italy and Spain and covered acute and convalescent phases of COVID-19. Subjects who had been exposed to COVID-19, were actively infected with it, or had recovered from it provided the deeply sampled blood TCRbeta repertoires that made up the dataset. Samples were obtained from the ongoing ImmuneRACE study (first 160 participants) and from some 1,200 subjects provided by 6 global collaborators. The repertoires were released in a freely available public database meant as a resource for research on the immune response to SARS-CoV-2. Where available, HLA class I and class II types were obtained from metadata supplied by the sample provider rather than from assay-based typing. The sample metadata nearly always contained a de-identified subject ID, COVID-19 status, age in years and sex. The material from the prospective study consisted of cDNA or gDNA derived from T cells, B-cell-depleted T cells, or PBMCs. General findings and caveats noted by the study authors: The amount of clinical and demographic metadata varied by source and participant and was provided uncurated.

The collaborating institutions used their own protocols to collect whole blood in K2EDTA tubes. For TCRbeta analysis, collaborators shipped samples in one of three forms: frozen whole blood, isolated PBMCs, or DNA extracted from either of those sample types. Trimming leaves V shorter by 3 bases and J shorter by 6 bases, with the junction holding 7 bases beyond the gene matches. The CDR3, from cysteine to phenylalanine, totals 15 residues. Of all the DNA, just the CDR3 is kept, 45 bases in frame from base 1. According to the germline V gene, CDR1 reads MDHEN and CDR2 reads SYDVKM. TCRbeta CDR3 regions were amplified from genomic DNA using the immunoSEQ Assay, a bias-controlled multiplex PCR. Processing in the source paper ran as follows. The number of nucleated cells in each sample was estimated by amplification of reference gene primers within the assay. To quantify the absolute abundance of each unique TCRbeta CDR3 rearrangement, sequence reads were collapsed and filtered. For each sample, productive Simpson clonality was calculated as the square root of Simpson's diversity index over productive rearrangements. The table comes from immuneACCESS by way of TCRdb, which keeps in-frame sequences with V and J called. Part of the clones is missing from these tables; in studies checked, under half for an unresolved V gene and the rest for unknown reasons. The V and J calls and clone size are taken from that table; D and trimming were inferred from the DNA. In this sample the table shows approximately 46,000 clones, roughly 70% of which occur a single time. About 60% of the sample is taken by the ten largest.

This clone occurred a few times. Its antigen target is currently unknown. Per-base quality was not reported, and no clone a single base away is much larger than it. What was sequenced was peripheral blood. The TCR originated in a man older than 75 with acute or convalescent COVID-19. The chain is made from TRBV28 and TRBJ2-1, and 8 junctional nucleotides match TRBD2. CDR3 loop: CASSLLAGGSNEQFF. The DNA is TGTGCCAGCAGTTTGCTGGCGGGAGGAAGCAATGAGCAGTTCTTC.